These T cell receptor beta chains were read from a single sample in a study of beta chain features in type 1 diabetes. Only in-frame clones appear in the TCRdb table, and some are missing; sequencing was by immunoSEQ multiplex PCR. The sample contains 140,000 to 150,000 clones, nearly 50% of which appear only once. The sequenced sample was Tregs from blood. All receptors derive from a man between 18 and 29 years old in good health. CDR3s include the opening cysteine and the closing phenylalanine or tryptophan. Fields, in order: J gene, clone size, V gene, D gene, CDR3 length, CDR3 protein, CDR3 DNA. The D gene is left open where the match is weak. Clone size is shown for a subset of rows, as once, few, many or a class of expanded clone.

>TRBJ1-2|few|TRBV10-3|-|14
CAISRTSMRDGYTF
TGTGCCATCAGCAGGACGTCAATGAGGGATGGCTACACCTTC
>TRBJ2-3|few|TRBV9|TRBD2|15
CASSVPSGSTDTQYF
TGTGCCAGCAGCGTGCCTAGCGGGAGCACAGATACGCAGTATTTT
>TRBJ2-1|once|TRBV7-2|TRBD2|15
CASSPGLAGANEQFF
TGTGCCAGCAGCCCGGGACTAGCGGGAGCCAATGAGCAGTTCTTC
>TRBJ2-1|-|TRBV5-3|-|14
CARSSRDCNNEQFF
TGTGCCAGAAGCTCTCGGGACTGCAACAATGAGCAGTTCTTC
>TRBJ2-1|-|TRBV7-2|TRBD2|15
CASSLVAGGYNEQFF
TGTGCCAGCAGCTTAGTGGCGGGGGGTTACAATGAGCAGTTCTTC
>TRBJ2-7|-|TRBV28|-|13
CASRQGLRYEQYF
TGTGCCAGCAGACAGGGACTACGCTACGAGCAGTACTTC
>TRBJ2-7|few|TRBV27|-|14
CASSRKTVSYEQYF
TGTGCCAGCAGTCGAAAGACAGTCTCCTACGAGCAGTACTTC
>TRBJ1-2|-|TRBV18|-|11
CASSPGPRPAF
TGTGCCAGCTCACCAGGGCCCCGGCCCGCCTTC
>TRBJ2-7|-|TRBV29-1|TRBD1|12
CSVRTGSYEQYF
TGCAGCGTGAGGACAGGCTCCTACGAGCAGTACTTC
>TRBJ2-7|few|TRBV28|-|16
CASNSHTLVYSYEQYF
TGTGCCAGCAACTCTCACACCCTAGTTTACTCCTACGAGCAGTACTTC
>TRBJ2-3|-|TRBV7-2|TRBD2|15
CASSLRLAGGNTQYF
TGTGCCAGCAGCTTAAGACTAGCGGGGGGAAATACGCAGTATTTT
>TRBJ1-2|once|TRBV6-5|TRBD1|13
CASRWTGEYGYTF
TGTGCCAGCAGATGGACAGGGGAGTATGGCTACACCTTC
>TRBJ1-2|-|TRBV20-1|-|11
CSATRDRSYTF
TGCAGTGCTACCCGAGACAGATCCTACACCTTC
>TRBJ1-5|-|TRBV27|TRBD1|16
CASSLSRRQGGQPQHF
TGTGCCAGCAGTTTATCTAGGAGACAGGGAGGTCAGCCCCAGCATTTT
>TRBJ2-4|-|TRBV6-6|-|16
CASSYVSGDGKNIQYF
TGTGCCAGCAGTTACGTGTCAGGGGACGGCAAAAACATTCAGTACTTC
>TRBJ1-1|-|TRBV9|TRBD1|13
CASSGQGLTEAFF
TGTGCCAGCTCCGGACAGGGCTTAACTGAAGCTTTCTTT
>TRBJ1-2|once|TRBV27|TRBD1|14
CASRPWTGQYGYTF
TGTGCCAGCAGACCCTGGACAGGGCAGTATGGCTACACCTTC
>TRBJ2-7|few|TRBV2|-|11
CASNQVYEQYF
TGTGCCAGCAATCAGGTCTACGAGCAGTACTTC
>TRBJ1-1|-|TRBV9|TRBD1|14
CASSPLRGSTEAFF
TGTGCCAGCAGCCCCCTCAGGGGGAGTACTGAAGCTTTCTTT
>TRBJ2-1|-|TRBV18|TRBD2|15
CASSPGGSSYNEQFF
TGTGCCAGCTCACCCGGGGGGAGCTCCTACAATGAGCAGTTCTTC
>TRBJ2-7|-|TRBV5-1|TRBD1|15
CASSLAGAGGGEQYF
TGCGCCAGCAGCTTGGCAGGGGCAGGGGGCGGCGAGCAGTACTTC
>TRBJ1-2|-|TRBV7-9|-|14
CASSLLQGFYGYTF
TGTGCCAGCAGCTTGCTGCAGGGCTTCTATGGCTACACCTTC
>TRBJ2-1|-|TRBV7-8|-|14
CASLTGTVNNEQFF
TGTGCCAGCCTAACCGGCACAGTTAACAATGAGCAGTTCTTC
>TRBJ2-4|-|TRBV18|-|14
CASSPRADKNIQYF
TGTGCCAGCTCACCGCGCGCGGATAAAAACATTCAGTACTTC
>TRBJ2-5|-|TRBV15|-|12
CATSRARETQYF
TGTGCCACCAGCAGAGCTCGGGAGACCCAGTACTTC
>TRBJ2-7|-|TRBV7-2|TRBD2|16
CASSLRSSGVSYEQYF
TGTGCCAGCAGCTTACGTAGTAGCGGGGTTTCCTACGAGCAGTACTTC
>TRBJ2-5|-|TRBV18|-|14
CASSPRTARETQYF
TGTGCCAGCTCACCACGGACAGCCAGAGAGACCCAGTACTTC
>TRBJ2-7|-|TRBV6-6|TRBD2|15
CASSYSASGSHEQYF
TGTGCCAGCAGTTACTCGGCTAGCGGGAGCCACGAGCAGTACTTC
>TRBJ1-2|few|TRBV25-1|-|15
CASNPAGAGGYGYTF
TGTGCCAGCAATCCCGCGGGGGCGGGGGGATATGGCTACACCTTC
>TRBJ1-1|-|TRBV10-3|-|11
CAISADRIAFF
TGTGCCATCAGTGCCGACAGGATAGCTTTCTTT
>TRBJ1-1|-|TRBV4-1|-|14
CASSLETRYTEAFF
TGCGCCAGCAGCCTAGAAACCAGGTACACTGAAGCTTTCTTT
>TRBJ1-6|-|TRBV6-5|TRBD1|15
CASSYWDRGNSPLHF
TGTGCCAGCAGTTACTGGGACAGGGGCAATTCACCCCTCCACTTT
>TRBJ1-6|-|TRBV19|-|15
CASSTGTYYNSPLHF
TGTGCCAGTAGTACCGGGACATATTATAATTCACCCCTCCACTTT
>TRBJ1-2|-|TRBV11-2|-|13
CASSLLGAKGYTF
TGTGCCAGCAGCCTCCTGGGGGCGAAAGGCTACACCTTC
>TRBJ2-1|-|TRBV7-2|TRBD2|17
CASSRSGLAAGFNEQFF
TGTGCCAGCAGCCGCTCGGGACTAGCGGCGGGGTTCAATGAGCAGTTCTTC
>TRBJ1-1|-|TRBV27|TRBD1|14
CASSLLTRGSEAFF
TGTGCCAGCAGTTTATTGACCAGGGGGTCAGAAGCTTTCTTT
>TRBJ2-1|-|TRBV30|TRBD2|13
CAWSGGGYNEQFF
TGTGCCTGGAGTGGCGGGGGATACAATGAGCAGTTCTTC
>TRBJ2-7|-|TRBV6-6|-|13
CASSYQGAYEQYF
TGTGCCAGCAGTTACCAGGGCGCCTACGAGCAGTACTTC
>TRBJ2-1|-|TRBV6-6|-|14
CASSYQGFYNEQFF
TGTGCCAGCAGTTACCAGGGATTTTACAATGAGCAGTTCTTC
>TRBJ2-7|-|TRBV25-1|TRBD1|15
CASSRGGTGSNEQYF
TGTGCCAGCAGTCGAGGGGGGACAGGGTCTAACGAGCAGTACTTC